Sequencing of this TCR beta chain was carried out in a study of blood T cells in healthy people across ages. Together with a sample-barcoded 5' primer, a J-beta primer mix was included in a second PCR lasting roughly 6 to 12 cycles. Every sample gave at least 2.5 million paired-end reads containing CDR3. TCRdb called the 5' RACE reads again in MiXCR, with one record for every CDR3 protein. Of approximately 700,000 distinct CDR3 sequences listed, 32% are singletons. The sample comprised blood. The clonotype was recovered from a woman older than 75 in good health.

Here the CDR3 DNA reads TGTGCCAGCAGTTCTCCTCAGTTAGCCAAAAACATTCAGTACTTC. Amino acid sequence: CASSSPQLAKNIQYF. The genes are TRBV28 and TRBJ2-4; D remains ambiguous. This CDR3 region has 15 residues. The V end lost 4 bases, the J end lost 0 bases, and 10 bases lay between the germline ends. Germline V gene data show CDR1 as MDHEN and CDR2 as SYDVKM.